The sample holds many counts of the clone carrying this T cell receptor beta chain. This entry comes from a study of Graves' ophthalmopathy and Graves' hyperthyroidism. Study summary: Specimen type is peripheral blood, obtained at initial diagnosis before any treatment.

As the template, RNA transcripts were used to amplify TCR beta CDR3 regions. RT-PCR in the first round used HTBI primers; a second-round multiplex PCR followed. Using its own MiXCR run on the multiplex PCR reads, TCRdb lists one record per CDR3 protein. Of 300,000 to 400,000 distinct CDR3 sequences listed, approximately 18% are singletons. The hyperthyroidism patients, aged 18 to 65, had been newly diagnosed, with under 2 months' duration. Exclusion covered patients with other autoimmune diseases or uncontrolled infections (as well as pregnancy or lactation). The sample was peripheral blood. The receptor's source is an adult woman with stable Graves' hyperthyroidism.

The CDR3 DNA is TGCAGCGGAGCCCCTAGCGGGAGGGGACAAGAGACCCAGTACTTC. The encoded protein is CSGAPSGRGQETQYF. V is TRBV29-1 and J is TRBJ2-5; 12 bases agree with TRBD2. CDR1 and CDR2 from the germline V gene are SQVTM and ANQGSEA. This CDR3 is 15 amino acids long. V lost 7 bases to trimming and J lost 2 bases; unmatched junction nucleotides: 8.